This T cell receptor beta chain was documented in a study of early T cells in non-severe SARS-CoV-2 infection. Study details: Bulk RNA isolated from unsorted whole blood underwent sequencing; chains were not paired.

cDNA molecules, individually, were tagged with unique molecular identifiers. TCRdb re-analysed the 5' RACE reads in MiXCR, keeping a single row per CDR3 protein. The sample includes 65,000 to 80,000 distinct CDR3 sequences, around 11% of them seen just once. This CDR3 region has 14 residues. V dropped 6 bases and J dropped 4; count of bases not matched to a gene: 3. Germline-derived CDR1 and CDR2 are MNHEY and SVGAGI. This clonotype has a count of ten or more. The sample taken for sequencing was whole blood. The sequence was obtained from an adult who was a healthcare worker with PCR-confirmed SARS-CoV-2 infection or an uninfected control (not recorded which). The rearrangement uses TRBV6-5 and TRBJ2-2; the match to TRBD1 covers 9 bases. In DNA form, the CDR3 reads TGTGCCAGCAGGGACAGGGGTGGCACCGGGGAGCTGTTTTTT. This sequence encodes CASRDRGGTGELFF.